This TCR beta chain was found in a study of naive and memory T cell subsets. Findings and caveats of the study: Between naive and memory subsets, TCR abundance power law exponents differed. A few larger clonotypes appeared in naive repertoires, especially CD8, possibly memory cells re-expressing CD45RA. Clonotypes are single alpha or beta chains, not paired receptors.

From the second PCR step, alpha and beta chains were amplified apart. J gave up 1 base and V 7 bases, and 1 base lay outside the gene matches. Germline V lookup: CDR1 MDHEN, CDR2 SYDVKM. The CDR3 has 14 amino acids. The beta constant-region primer was an equimolar mix of two oligonucleotides covering TRBC1 and TRBC2. The ligated cDNA underwent four PCR rounds using SP2 and nested alpha and beta constant-region primers. A 12-nucleotide UMI and the SP2 primer were added to the cDNA 3' end by oligonucleotide ligation. MiXCR was run by TCRdb on the UMI-ligation and nested PCR reads, yielding one entry per CDR3 protein. The sample lists over 80,000 distinct CDR3 sequences, about 11% occurring once. This clonotype was observed a few times. Its antigen is not identified.

The chain employs TRBV28 and TRBJ2-3; the match to TRBD2 covers 11 bases. Sequencing was done on a sample of naive CD4+ T cells from blood. This sequence was found in a human donor in good health. The CDR3 nucleotides are TGTGCCAGCAAGACTAGCGGGGGCACAGATACGCAGTATTTT. Protein: CASKTSGGTDTQYF.